This T cell receptor beta chain was identified during a study of blood T cell repertoires in COVID-19. Germline V gene data show CDR1 as SGHNT and CDR2 as YENEEA. With 5 bases clipped from V and 4 bases from J, the junction kept 10 bases outside the gene matches. The CDR3 is made up of 16 amino acids. This clone appeared once. Per the authors' pipeline: Scientists estimated how many nucleated cells there were by amplifying reference gene primers. Only in-frame clones appear in the TCRdb table, and some are missing; sequencing was by immunoSEQ multiplex PCR. For V, J and clone size, that table is used; D and trimming come from the DNA. The sample carries under 300,000 clones, 83% recorded once.

This clonotype was sampled from a woman in her forties or fifties who had recovered from COVID-19. The V call is TRBV11-3, the J call TRBJ2-2; TRBD1 aligns across 7 bases. Sequencing was done on a sample of peripheral blood. CDR3 DNA: TGTGCCAGCAGCGAGGCCGGGACAGAAGCCACCGGGGAGCTGTTTTTT. It specifies CASSEAGTEATGELFF.